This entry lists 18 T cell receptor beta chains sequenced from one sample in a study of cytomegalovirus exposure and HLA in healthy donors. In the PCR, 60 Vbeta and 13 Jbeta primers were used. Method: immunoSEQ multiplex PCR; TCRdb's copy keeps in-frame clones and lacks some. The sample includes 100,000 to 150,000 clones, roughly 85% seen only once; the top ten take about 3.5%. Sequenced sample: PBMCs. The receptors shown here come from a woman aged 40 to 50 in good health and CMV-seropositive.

CDR3 coding DNA: TGTGCCAGCAGCTTGGTCGGTATTAATGAAAAACTGTTTTTT. Amino acid sequence: CASSLVGINEKLFF. The V gene is TRBV5-6, the J gene TRBJ1-4; unclear D gene. The germline V gene has CDR1 SGHDT and CDR2 YYEEEE. This CDR3 contains 14 residues. V was shortened by 0 bases and J by 4 bases, with 7 bases between the two germline ends. Variable domain in full (rest from reference TRBV5-6 and TRBJ1-4): DAGVTQSPTHLIKTRGQQVTLRCSPKSGHDTVSWYQQALGQGPQFIFQYYEEEERQRGNFPDRFSGHQFPNYSSELNVNALLLGDSALYLCASSLVGINEKLFFGSGTQLSVL.

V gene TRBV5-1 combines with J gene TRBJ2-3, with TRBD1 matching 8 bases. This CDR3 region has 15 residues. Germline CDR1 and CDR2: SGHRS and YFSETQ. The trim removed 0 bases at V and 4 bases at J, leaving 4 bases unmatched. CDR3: CASSLGPGGPDTQYF. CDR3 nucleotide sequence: TGCGCCAGCAGCTTGGGGCCAGGGGGCCCAGATACGCAGTATTTT.

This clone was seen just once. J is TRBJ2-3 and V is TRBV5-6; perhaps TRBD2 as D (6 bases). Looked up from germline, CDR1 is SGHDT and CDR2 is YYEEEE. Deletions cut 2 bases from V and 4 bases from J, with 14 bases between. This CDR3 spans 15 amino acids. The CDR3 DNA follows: TGTGCCAGCAGCTTCTTTGGGGGGTCCCCAGATACGCAGTATTTT. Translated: CASSFFGGSPDTQYF.

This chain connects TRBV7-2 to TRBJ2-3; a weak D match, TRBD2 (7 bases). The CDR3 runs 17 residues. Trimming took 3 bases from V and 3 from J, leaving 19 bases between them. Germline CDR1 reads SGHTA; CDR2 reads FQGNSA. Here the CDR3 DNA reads TGTGCCAGCAGCTTTGGGGGCGGGAGTTTTTTGACAGATACGCAGTATTTT. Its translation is CASSFGGGSFLTDTQYF.

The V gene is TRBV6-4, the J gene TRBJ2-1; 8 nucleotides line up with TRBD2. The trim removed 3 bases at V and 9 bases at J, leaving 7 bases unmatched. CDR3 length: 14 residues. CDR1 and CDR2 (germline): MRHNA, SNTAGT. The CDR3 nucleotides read TGTGCCAGCAGTGATCGCACGGGAGGGCGTGAGCAGTTCTTC. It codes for CASSDRTGGREQFF.

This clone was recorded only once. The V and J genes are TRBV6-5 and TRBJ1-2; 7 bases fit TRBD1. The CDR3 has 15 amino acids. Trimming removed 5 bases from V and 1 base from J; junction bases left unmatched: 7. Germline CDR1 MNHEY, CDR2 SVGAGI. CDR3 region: CASSTTGTVNYGYTF. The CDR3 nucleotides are TGTGCCAGCAGTACTACCGGGACAGTTAACTATGGCTACACCTTC.

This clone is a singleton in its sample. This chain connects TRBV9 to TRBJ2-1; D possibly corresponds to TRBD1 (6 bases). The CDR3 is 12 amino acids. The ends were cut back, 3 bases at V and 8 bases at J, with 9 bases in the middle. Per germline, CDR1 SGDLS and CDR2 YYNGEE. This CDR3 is CASSGEGDEQFF. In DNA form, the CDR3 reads TGTGCCAGCAGCGGTGAGGGGGATGAGCAGTTCTTC. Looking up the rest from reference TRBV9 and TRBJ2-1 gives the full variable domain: DSGVTQTPKHLITATGQRVTLRCSPRSGDLSVYWYQQSLDQGLQFLIQYYNGEERAKGNILERFSAQQFPDLHSELNLSSLELGDSALYFCASSGEGDEQFFGPGTRLTVL.

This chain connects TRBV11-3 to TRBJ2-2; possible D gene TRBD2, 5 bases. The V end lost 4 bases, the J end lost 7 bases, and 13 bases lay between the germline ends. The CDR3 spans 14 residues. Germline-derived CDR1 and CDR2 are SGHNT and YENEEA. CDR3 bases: TGTGCCAGCAGCTCCCGGGATAAGGTCGGGGAGCTGTTTTTT. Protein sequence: CASSSRDKVGELFF.

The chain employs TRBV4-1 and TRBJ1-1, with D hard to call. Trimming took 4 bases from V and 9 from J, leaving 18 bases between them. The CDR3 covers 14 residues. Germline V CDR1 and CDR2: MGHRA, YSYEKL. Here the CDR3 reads CASSPEAGYDKAFF. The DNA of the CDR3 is TGCGCCAGCAGCCCGGAGGCTGGGTACGATAAAGCTTTCTTT.

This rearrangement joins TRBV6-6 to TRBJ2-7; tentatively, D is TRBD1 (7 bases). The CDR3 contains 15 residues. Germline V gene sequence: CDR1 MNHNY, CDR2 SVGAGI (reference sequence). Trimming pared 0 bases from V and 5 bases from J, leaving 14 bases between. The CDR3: CASSYSNTGEDEQYF. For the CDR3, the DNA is TGTGCCAGCAGTTACTCGAACACAGGGGAGGACGAGCAGTACTTC.

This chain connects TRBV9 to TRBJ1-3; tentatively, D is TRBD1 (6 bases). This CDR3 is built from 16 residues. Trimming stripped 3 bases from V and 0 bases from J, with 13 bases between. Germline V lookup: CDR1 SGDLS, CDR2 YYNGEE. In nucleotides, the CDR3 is TGTGCCAGCAGCGAGCAGGGGTTATACTCTGGAAACACCATATATTTT. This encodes CASSEQGLYSGNTIYF.

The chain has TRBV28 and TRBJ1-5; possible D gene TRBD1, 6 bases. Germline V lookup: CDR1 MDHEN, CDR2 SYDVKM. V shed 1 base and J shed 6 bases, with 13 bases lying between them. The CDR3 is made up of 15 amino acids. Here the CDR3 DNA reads TGTGCCAGCAGTTTATACACAGGGCCGCTTCAGCCCCAGCATTTT. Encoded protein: CASSLYTGPLQPQHF.

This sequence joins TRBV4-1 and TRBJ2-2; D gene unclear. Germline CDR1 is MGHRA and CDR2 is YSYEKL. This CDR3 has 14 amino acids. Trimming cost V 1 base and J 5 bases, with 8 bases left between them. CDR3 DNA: TGCGCCAGCAGCCAAGGTTGGGCTACCGGGGAGCTGTTTTTT. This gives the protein CASSQGWATGELFF.

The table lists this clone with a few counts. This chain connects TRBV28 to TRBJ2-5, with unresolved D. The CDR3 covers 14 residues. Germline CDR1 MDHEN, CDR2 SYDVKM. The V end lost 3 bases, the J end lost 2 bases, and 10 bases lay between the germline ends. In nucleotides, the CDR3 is TGTGCCAGCAGTTTCTTCTCTCCTCAAGAGACCCAGTACTTC. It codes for CASSFFSPQETQYF.

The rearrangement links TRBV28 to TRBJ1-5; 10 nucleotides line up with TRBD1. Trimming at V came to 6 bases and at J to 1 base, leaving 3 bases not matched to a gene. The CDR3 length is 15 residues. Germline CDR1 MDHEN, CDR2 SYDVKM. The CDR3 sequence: CASSLDRGSNQPQHF. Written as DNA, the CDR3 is TGTGCCAGCAGCTTGGACAGGGGGAGCAATCAGCCCCAGCATTTT.

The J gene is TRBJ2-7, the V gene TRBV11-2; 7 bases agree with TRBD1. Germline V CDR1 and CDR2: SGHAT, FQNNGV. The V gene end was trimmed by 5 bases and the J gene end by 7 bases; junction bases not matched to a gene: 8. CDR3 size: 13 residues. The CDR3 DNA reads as TGTGCCAGCAGCCACGTTAGGGGGCAGGAGCAGTACTTC. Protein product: CASSHVRGQEQYF.

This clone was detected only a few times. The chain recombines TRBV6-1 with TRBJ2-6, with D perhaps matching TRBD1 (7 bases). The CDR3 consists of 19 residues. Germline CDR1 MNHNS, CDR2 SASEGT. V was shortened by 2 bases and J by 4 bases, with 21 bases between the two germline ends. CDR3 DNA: TGTGCCAGCAGTGAAATGACAGGGACTCTGAATGACGGGGCCAACGTCCTGACTTTC. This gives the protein CASSEMTGTLNDGANVLTF.

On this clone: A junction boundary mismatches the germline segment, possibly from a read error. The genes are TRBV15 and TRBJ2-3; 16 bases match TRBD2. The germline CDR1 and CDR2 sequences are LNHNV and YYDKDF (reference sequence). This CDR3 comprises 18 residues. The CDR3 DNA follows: TGTGCCACCTCGACGGGACTAGCGGGAGGGCCGAGCACAGATGCGCAGTATTTT. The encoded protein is CATSTGLAGGPSTDAQYF.